This TCR beta chain was found in a study of patients and donors after allogeneic stem cell transplantation. TCRdb itself ran the RT-PCR reads through MiXCR, one entry per CDR3 protein. The table includes over 150,000 distinct CDR3 sequences, 35% to 50% detected once. The V gene lost 5 bases and the J gene lost 3 bases, with 14 bases spanning the gap. The germline V gene has CDR1 SGHDT and CDR2 YYEEEE. This CDR3 is 14 amino acids long. The TCR comes from a human donor who was either an allogeneic HSCT recipient or a stem cell or donor lymphocyte infusion donor (not recorded which). It is not recorded whose cells these are; they may come from a transplant donor. Sequenced material: blood, either unsorted or a sorted T cell fraction (not recorded which). The genes are TRBV5-6 and TRBJ1-2; D gene ambiguous. CDR3 amino acids: CASSPTASYYGYTF. The DNA of the CDR3 is TGTGCCAGCAGTCCGACCGCGAGCTACTATGGCTACACCTTC.